This TCR beta chain was captured by sequencing in a study of blood T cell repertoires in COVID-19. For the study at large: COVID-19 samples, acute and convalescent, were from the United States, Italy and Spain. The analysed material was cDNA or gDNA that came from T cells, B-cell-depleted T cells, or PBMCs.

Per the original data handling: Estimation of nucleated cell counts relied on the amplification of reference gene primers. Clones were sequenced by immunoSEQ multiplex PCR, and TCRdb holds only the in-frame ones, with some missing. Clone size and V and J calls were adopted from that table, with D and trimming inferred from the DNA. The data show 150,000 to 200,000 clones, around 78% seen once. The source is a woman older than 75 with active or convalescent COVID-19. The specimen sequenced was peripheral blood.

In DNA, the CDR3 is TGTGCCAGCAGCCGAAACCGGGACAAAAACTACGAGCAGTACTTC. It is translated as CASSRNRDKNYEQYF. The chain uses TRBV11-2 and TRBJ2-7; the D gene is possibly TRBD1 (6 bases). CDR1 SGHAT and CDR2 FQNNGV come from the germline V gene. V gave up 5 bases and J gave up 3 bases, with 17 bases separating them. The CDR3 is made up of 15 amino acids. Together with reference TRBV11-2 and TRBJ2-7, the CDR3 gives the full variable domain: EAGVAQSPRYKIIEKRQSVAFWCNPISGHATLYWYQQILGQGPKLLIQFQNNGVVDDSQLPKDRFSAERLKGVDSTLKIQPAKLEDSAVYLCASSRNRDKNYEQYFGPGTRLTVT.